One sample yielded the 18 T cell receptor beta chains listed below, sequenced in a study of cytomegalovirus exposure and HLA in healthy donors. The study ran its PCR with 60 Vbeta and 13 Jbeta primers. The data were produced by immunoSEQ multiplex PCR, yet TCRdb's version contains in-frame clones alone and is incomplete. This table has approximately 170,000 clones, just over 75% appearing once. Source material: PBMCs. The receptors were sampled from a woman aged 25 to 45 in good health and CMV-seropositive.

The gene calls are TRBV18 and TRBJ1-4; TRBD1 matches 8 bases. The germline V gene encodes CDR1 KGHSH and CDR2 LQKENI. CDR3 length: 21 amino acids. The ends lost 2 bases at V and 1 base at J; junction bases unmatched: 18. CDR3 residues: CASSPIGPGGGFRRTNEKLFF. In DNA, the CDR3 is TGTGCCAGCTCACCAATTGGCCCAGGGGGCGGTTTCAGACGAACTAATGAAAAACTGTTTTTT.

This sequence joins TRBV10-3 and TRBJ2-5, with a weak D call TRBD2 (6 bases). The V and J ends lost 4 bases and 6 bases respectively, with 9 bases between them. CDR3 length equals 12 residues. CDR1 is ENHRY and CDR2 is SYGVKD in the germline V gene. CDR3: CAISAREKTQYF. In DNA form, the CDR3 reads TGTGCCATCAGTGCACGGGAGAAGACCCAGTACTTC.

This clone appeared a few times. V and J are TRBV29-1 and TRBJ2-3; 8 bases fit TRBD2. The germline gives CDR1 SQVTM, CDR2 ANQGSEA. The CDR3 covers 15 residues. Trimming at V came to 4 bases and at J to 0 bases, leaving 6 bases not matched to a gene. The DNA of the CDR3 is TGCAGCGTTGTAACTAGCGGTACTAGCACAGATACGCAGTATTTT. Protein product: CSVVTSGTSTDTQYF.

The V and J genes are TRBV5-4 and TRBJ1-1; possibly TRBD1 for D (5 bases). Germline V gives CDR1 SGHNT, CDR2 YYREEE (reference sequence). The V end lost 4 bases, the J end lost 0 bases, and 10 bases lay between the germline ends. This CDR3 is 14 amino acids long. The CDR3 DNA follows: TGTGCCAGCAGCCTTGGGGGGGTGAACACTGAAGCTTTCTTT. Encoded protein: CASSLGGVNTEAFF. The entire variable domain, with the rest obtained from reference TRBV5-4 and TRBJ1-1, is as follows: ETGVTQSPTHLIKTRGQQVTLRCSSQSGHNTVSWYQQALGQGPQFIFQYYREEENGRGNFPPRFSGLQFPNYSSELNVNALELDDSALYLCASSLGGVNTEAFFGQGTRLTVV.

The chain employs TRBV2 and TRBJ1-1; TRBD1 is a possible D gene (5 bases). V lost 2 bases and J lost 1, with 11 bases in between. Looked up from germline, CDR1 is SNHLY and CDR2 is FYNNEI. There are 15 residues in the CDR3. The CDR3 sequence: CASSEQGFANTEAFF. The CDR3 DNA reads TGTGCCAGCAGTGAACAGGGTTTCGCGAACACTGAAGCTTTCTTT.

This clone was seen only a few times. This rearrangement joins TRBV6-5 to TRBJ2-7; TRBD2 aligns across 14 bases. The CDR3 extends over 15 amino acids. With V trimmed by 5 bases and J by 6 bases, 6 bases remained unmatched. Germline assignment: CDR1 MNHEY and CDR2 SVGAGI. Written as DNA, the CDR3 is TGTGCCAGCAGTAAAGGACTAGCGGGAGGATCCGAGCAGTACTTC. It translates to CASSKGLAGGSEQYF.

This chain links TRBV6-1 with TRBJ1-2; D is undetermined. Germline CDR1 MNHNS, CDR2 SASEGT. V was clipped by 0 bases and J by 7 bases, with 6 bases between them. The CDR3 is made up of 12 amino acids. CDR3 nucleotide sequence: TGTGCCAGCAGTGAAGCGCTAGGTGGCTACACCTTC. Protein: CASSEALGGYTF.

The chain uses TRBV2 and TRBJ2-2, with a possible D match to TRBD2 (6 bases). Germline lookup yields CDR1 SNHLY and CDR2 FYNNEI. Trimming cost V 5 bases and J 8 bases, with 15 bases left between them. The CDR3 consists of 14 residues. The CDR3 DNA is TGTGCCAGCAGTACTGGGAGGACATTTGGGGAGCTGTTTTTT. Its translation: CASSTGRTFGELFF.

This chain connects TRBV2 to TRBJ2-7; 8 bases are a match to TRBD1. Trimming removed 8 bases from V and 3 bases from J; junction bases left unmatched: 3. Germline V lookup: CDR1 SNHLY, CDR2 FYNNEI. The CDR3 has 12 amino acids. The CDR3 loop is CASDGQGYEQYF. DNA for the CDR3: TGTGCCAGCGACGGACAGGGCTACGAGCAGTACTTC. The complete variable domain, with remaining parts taken from reference TRBV2 and TRBJ2-7, reads EPEVTQTPSHQVTQMGQEVILRCVPISNHLYFYWYRQILGQKVEFLVSFYNNEISEKSEIFDDQFSVERPDGSNFTLKIRSTKLEDSAMYFCASDGQGYEQYFGPGTRLTVT.

The V and J genes are TRBV5-1 and TRBJ1-2; possibly TRBD1 for D (6 bases). Germline V gene lookup returns CDR1 SGHRS and CDR2 YFSETQ. With 0 bases removed from V and 4 bases from J, the gap between germline ends came to 13 bases. This CDR3 comprises 15 residues. The CDR3 coding sequence is TGCGCCAGCAGCTTGGTTCAGGGGCCCGGCTATGGCTACACCTTC. Translating it yields CASSLVQGPGYGYTF.

The V call is TRBV18, the J call TRBJ2-7; 7 bases line up with TRBD2. The CDR3 is 17 residues long. Germline CDR1 and CDR2: KGHSH and LQKENI. The V gene end was trimmed by 4 bases and the J gene end by 0 bases; junction bases not matched to a gene: 12. CDR3 residues: CASSLALGGSSSYEQYF. The CDR3 DNA reads TGTGCCAGCTCACTCGCCCTCGGGGGGTCGAGCTCCTACGAGCAGTACTTC.

The chain recombines TRBV2 with TRBJ1-2; the match to TRBD1 covers 7 bases. The CDR3 runs 14 residues. Trimming removed 7 bases from V and 4 bases from J; junction bases left unmatched: 9. The germline V gene encodes CDR1 SNHLY and CDR2 FYNNEI. CDR3 sequence reads: CASTVLDRVYGYTF. The CDR3 DNA sequence: TGTGCCAGCACGGTTCTCGACAGGGTCTATGGCTACACCTTC.

The genes are TRBV7-8 and TRBJ1-5; TRBD1 is a possible D gene (5 bases). V was shortened by 4 bases and J by 0 bases, with 13 bases between the two germline ends. The CDR3 is 16 residues long. In germline, CDR1 is SGHVS, CDR2 FQNEAQ. In nucleotides, the CDR3 is TGTGCCAGCAGCTGGGGCCCGGTGGATAGCAATCAGCCCCAGCATTTT. Translated: CASSWGPVDSNQPQHF.

In the case of this clone: The same CDR3 is also encoded by other DNA sequences in this sample. The chain couples TRBV7-9 to TRBJ1-5; D might be TRBD1 (5 bases). Per the germline V gene, CDR1 is SEHNR and CDR2 is FQNEAQ (reference sequence). The length of the CDR3 is 13 residues. The ends were cut back, 2 bases at V and 5 bases at J, with 7 bases in the middle. The CDR3 region is CASSLQGDQPQHF. Written as DNA, the CDR3 is TGTGCCAGCAGCTTACAGGGTGATCAGCCCCAGCATTTT.

This CDR3 is CSAFSTDRGDYGYTF. CDR3 nucleotide sequence: TGCAGCGCCTTCTCTACGGACAGGGGGGACTATGGCTACACCTTC. This chain connects TRBV29-1 to TRBJ1-2, with TRBD1 matching over 10 bases. Trimming at V came to 7 bases and at J to 3 bases, leaving 11 bases not matched to a gene. CDR3 length equals 15 residues. The V gene's germline CDR1 is SQVTM and CDR2 ANQGSEA.

About this clone itself: Mismatch with germline at one junction end may stem from a read error. The J gene is TRBJ2-1, the V gene TRBV10-3, with 8 bases that match TRBD2. Germline-derived CDR1 and CDR2 are ENHRY and SYGVKD. CDR3 size: 15 residues. CDR3 sequence (DNA): TGTGCCATCAGCTTTAGCGGGAACCCGGACAAGGAGCAGTTCTTC. Translated, it gives CAISFSGNPDKEQFF.

In its sample, this clone was seen many times. The chain is built from TRBV2 and TRBJ2-7, with 8 bases fitting TRBD2. The CDR3 has 16 residues. Trimming at V came to 7 bases and at J to 2 bases, leaving 13 bases not matched to a gene. Germline V gene lookup returns CDR1 SNHLY and CDR2 FYNNEI. In DNA, the CDR3 is TGTGCCAGCACTCCCCCCTCGCGGGGGGCCCCCTACGAGCAGTACTTC. Its protein is CASTPPSRGAPYEQYF. Full variable domain (rest looked up from reference TRBV2 and TRBJ2-7): EPEVTQTPSHQVTQMGQEVILRCVPISNHLYFYWYRQILGQKVEFLVSFYNNEISEKSEIFDDQFSVERPDGSNFTLKIRSTKLEDSAMYFCASTPPSRGAPYEQYFGPGTRLTVT.

The V and J genes are TRBV12-1 and TRBJ2-1; the D call of TRBD2 is as the table states it, not checked on the DNA. TRBV12-1 represents a pseudogene. CDR3 length equals 18 residues. CDR3: CASSDNLAGGPSGNEQFF. The DNA of the CDR3 is TGTGCCAGCAGCGATAACCTAGCGGGGGGGCCGTCCGGGAATGAGCAGTTCTTC.